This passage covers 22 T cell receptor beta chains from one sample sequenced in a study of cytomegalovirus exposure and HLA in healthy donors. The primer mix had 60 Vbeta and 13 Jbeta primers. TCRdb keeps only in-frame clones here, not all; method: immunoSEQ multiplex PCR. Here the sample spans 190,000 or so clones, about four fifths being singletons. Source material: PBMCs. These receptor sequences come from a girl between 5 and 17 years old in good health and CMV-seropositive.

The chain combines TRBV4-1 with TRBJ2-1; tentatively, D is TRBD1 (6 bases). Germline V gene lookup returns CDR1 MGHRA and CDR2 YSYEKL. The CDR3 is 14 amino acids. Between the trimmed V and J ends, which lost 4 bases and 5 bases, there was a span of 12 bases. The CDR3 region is CASSLIEGDNEQFF. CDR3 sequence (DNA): TGCGCCAGCAGCCTCATTGAGGGGGACAATGAGCAGTTCTTC.

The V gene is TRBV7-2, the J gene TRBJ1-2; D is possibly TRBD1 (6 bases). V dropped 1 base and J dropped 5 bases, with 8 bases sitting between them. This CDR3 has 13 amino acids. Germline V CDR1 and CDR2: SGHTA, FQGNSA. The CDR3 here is CASSLGTVYGYTF. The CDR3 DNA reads TGTGCCAGCAGCTTAGGGACAGTTTATGGCTACACCTTC.

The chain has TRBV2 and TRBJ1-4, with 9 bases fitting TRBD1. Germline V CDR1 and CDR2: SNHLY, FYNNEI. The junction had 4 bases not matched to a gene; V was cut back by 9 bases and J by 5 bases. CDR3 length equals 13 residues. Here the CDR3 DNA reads TGTGCCAGGCGGGGACAGGGCAATGAAAAACTGTTTTTT. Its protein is CARRGQGNEKLFF.

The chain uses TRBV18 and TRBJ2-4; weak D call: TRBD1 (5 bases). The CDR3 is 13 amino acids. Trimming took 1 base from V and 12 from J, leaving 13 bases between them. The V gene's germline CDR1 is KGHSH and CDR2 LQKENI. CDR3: CASSPLGQLNQYF. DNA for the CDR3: TGTGCCAGCTCACCACTTGGACAACTGAATCAGTACTTC.

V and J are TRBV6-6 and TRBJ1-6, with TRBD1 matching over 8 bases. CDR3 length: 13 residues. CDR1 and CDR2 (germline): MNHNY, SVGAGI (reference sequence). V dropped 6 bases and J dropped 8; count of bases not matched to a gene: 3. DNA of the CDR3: TGTGCCAGCAGGCCGACAGGGGATTCACCCCTCCACTTT. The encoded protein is CASRPTGDSPLHF.

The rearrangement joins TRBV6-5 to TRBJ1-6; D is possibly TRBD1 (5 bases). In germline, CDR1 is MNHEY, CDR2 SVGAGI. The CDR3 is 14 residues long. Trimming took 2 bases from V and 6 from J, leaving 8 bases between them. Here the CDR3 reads CASSYSQGNSPLHF. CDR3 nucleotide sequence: TGTGCCAGCAGTTACAGCCAGGGTAATTCACCCCTCCACTTT.

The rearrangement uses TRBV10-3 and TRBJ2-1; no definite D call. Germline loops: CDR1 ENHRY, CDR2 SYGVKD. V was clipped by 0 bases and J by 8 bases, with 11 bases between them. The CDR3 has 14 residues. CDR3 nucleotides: TGTGCCATCAGTGAGTCTCCTCGCGTCGATGAGCAGTTCTTC. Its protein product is CAISESPRVDEQFF.

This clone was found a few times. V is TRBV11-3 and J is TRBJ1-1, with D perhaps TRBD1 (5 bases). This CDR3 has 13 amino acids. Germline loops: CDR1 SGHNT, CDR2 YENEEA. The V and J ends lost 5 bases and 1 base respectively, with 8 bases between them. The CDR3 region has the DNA TGTGCCAGCAGCATTACAGGGAACACTGAAGCTTTCTTT. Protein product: CASSITGNTEAFF.

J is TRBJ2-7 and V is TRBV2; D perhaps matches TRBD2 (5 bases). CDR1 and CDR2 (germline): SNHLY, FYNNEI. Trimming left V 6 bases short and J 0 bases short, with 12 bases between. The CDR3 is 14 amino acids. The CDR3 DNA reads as TGTGCCAGCAGCCGGACTCAGAGCTCCTACGAGCAGTACTTC. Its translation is CASSRTQSSYEQYF.

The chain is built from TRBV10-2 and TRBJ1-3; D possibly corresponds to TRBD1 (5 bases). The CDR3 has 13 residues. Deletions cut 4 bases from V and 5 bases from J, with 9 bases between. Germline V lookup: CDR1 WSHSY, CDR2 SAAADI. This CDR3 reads CASSAQDRNTIYF. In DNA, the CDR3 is TGCGCCAGCAGTGCACAGGACAGAAACACCATATATTTT.

CDR3 bases: TGTGCCAGCAGGAGACAGTCGAATGGCTACACCTTC. It specifies CASRRQSNGYTF. The gene calls are TRBV6-1 and TRBJ1-2; maybe TRBD1 (5 bases). Germline V gene sequence: CDR1 MNHNS, CDR2 SASEGT. Trimming shortened V by 6 bases and J by 6 bases, and 11 bases separated the two germline ends. The CDR3 runs 12 residues.

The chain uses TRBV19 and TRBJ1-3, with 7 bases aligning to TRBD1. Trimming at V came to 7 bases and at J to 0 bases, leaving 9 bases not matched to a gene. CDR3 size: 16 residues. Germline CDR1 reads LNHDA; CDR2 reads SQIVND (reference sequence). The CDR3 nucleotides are TGTGCCAGTAAAACAAAAACAGGGGTCTCTGGAAACACCATATATTTT. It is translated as CASKTKTGVSGNTIYF.

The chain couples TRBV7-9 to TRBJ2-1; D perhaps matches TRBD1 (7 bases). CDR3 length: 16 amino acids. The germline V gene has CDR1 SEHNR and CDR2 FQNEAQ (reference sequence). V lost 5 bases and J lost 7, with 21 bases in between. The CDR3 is CASSNPGDRGHNEQFF. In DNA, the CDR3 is TGTGCCAGCAGCAACCCGGGGGACAGAGGTCATAATGAGCAGTTCTTC.

The CDR3, as DNA: TGTGCCAGTACCCAGAGGCGGGGAGGGGGTGAAAAACTGTTTTTT. Protein product: CASTQRRGGGEKLFF. The chain uses TRBV19 and TRBJ1-4; a possible D gene is TRBD1 (6 bases). Deletions cut 7 bases from V and 7 bases from J, with 19 bases between. Germline CDR1 and CDR2: LNHDA and SQIVND (reference sequence). The CDR3 contains 15 residues. Full variable domain (outside the CDR3, taken from reference TRBV19 and TRBJ1-4): DGGITQSPKYLFRKEGQNVTLSCEQNLNHDAMYWYRQDPGQGLRLIYYSQIVNDFQKGDIAEGYSVSREKKESFPLTVTSAQKNPTAFYLCASTQRRGGGEKLFFGSGTQLSVL.

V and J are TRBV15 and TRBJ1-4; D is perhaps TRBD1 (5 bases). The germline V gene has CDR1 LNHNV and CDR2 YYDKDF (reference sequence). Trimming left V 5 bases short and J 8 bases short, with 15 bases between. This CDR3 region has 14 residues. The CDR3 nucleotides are TGTGCCACCAGCCGGGGGTTTATTGGGGAAAAACTGTTTTTT. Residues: CATSRGFIGEKLFF.

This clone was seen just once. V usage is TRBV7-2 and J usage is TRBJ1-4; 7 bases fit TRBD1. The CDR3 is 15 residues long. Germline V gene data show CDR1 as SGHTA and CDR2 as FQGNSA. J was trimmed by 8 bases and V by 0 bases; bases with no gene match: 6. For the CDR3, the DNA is TGTGCCAGCAGCTTAGCTGCGACAGGGCGGGAAAAACTGTTTTTT. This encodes CASSLAATGREKLFF.

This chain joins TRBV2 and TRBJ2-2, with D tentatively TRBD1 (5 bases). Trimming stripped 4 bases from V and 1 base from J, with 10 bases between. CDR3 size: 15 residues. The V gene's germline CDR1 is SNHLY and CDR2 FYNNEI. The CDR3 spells CASSGGRENTGELFF. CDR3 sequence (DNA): TGTGCCAGCAGTGGGGGCAGGGAGAACACCGGGGAGCTGTTTTTT.

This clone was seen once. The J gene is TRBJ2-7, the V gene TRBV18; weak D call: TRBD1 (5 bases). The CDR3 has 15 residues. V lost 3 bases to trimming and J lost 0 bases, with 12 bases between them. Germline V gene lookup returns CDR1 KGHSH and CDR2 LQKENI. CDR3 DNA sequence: TGTGCCAGCTCACCGACGACAGCGAGCTCCTACGAGCAGTACTTC. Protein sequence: CASSPTTASSYEQYF.

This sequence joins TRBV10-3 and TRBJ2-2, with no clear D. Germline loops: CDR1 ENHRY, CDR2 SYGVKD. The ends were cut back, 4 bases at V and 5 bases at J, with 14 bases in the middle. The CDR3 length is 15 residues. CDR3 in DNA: TGTGCCATCAGTGGGGTGGGTGGGCCAACCGGGGAGCTGTTTTTT. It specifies CAISGVGGPTGELFF.

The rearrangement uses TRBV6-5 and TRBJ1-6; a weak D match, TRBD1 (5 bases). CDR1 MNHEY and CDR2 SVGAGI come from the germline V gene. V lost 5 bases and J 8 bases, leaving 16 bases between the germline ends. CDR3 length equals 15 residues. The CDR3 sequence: CASSTRVSIDSPLHF. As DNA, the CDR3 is TGTGCCAGCAGTACCAGGGTCAGTATAGATTCACCCCTCCACTTT.

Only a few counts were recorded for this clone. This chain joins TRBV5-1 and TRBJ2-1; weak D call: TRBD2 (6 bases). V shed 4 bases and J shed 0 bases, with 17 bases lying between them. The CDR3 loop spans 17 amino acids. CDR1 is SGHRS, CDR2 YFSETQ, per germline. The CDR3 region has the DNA TGCGCCAGCAGCCCATCAAAAACTAGCAGCTCCTACAATGAGCAGTTCTTC. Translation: CASSPSKTSSSYNEQFF.

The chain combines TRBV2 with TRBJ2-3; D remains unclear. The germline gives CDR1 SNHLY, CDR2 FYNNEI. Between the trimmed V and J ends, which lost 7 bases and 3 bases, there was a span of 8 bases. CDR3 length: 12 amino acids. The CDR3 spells CASTLRTDTQYF. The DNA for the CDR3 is TGTGCCAGCACACTTCGGACAGATACGCAGTATTTT.